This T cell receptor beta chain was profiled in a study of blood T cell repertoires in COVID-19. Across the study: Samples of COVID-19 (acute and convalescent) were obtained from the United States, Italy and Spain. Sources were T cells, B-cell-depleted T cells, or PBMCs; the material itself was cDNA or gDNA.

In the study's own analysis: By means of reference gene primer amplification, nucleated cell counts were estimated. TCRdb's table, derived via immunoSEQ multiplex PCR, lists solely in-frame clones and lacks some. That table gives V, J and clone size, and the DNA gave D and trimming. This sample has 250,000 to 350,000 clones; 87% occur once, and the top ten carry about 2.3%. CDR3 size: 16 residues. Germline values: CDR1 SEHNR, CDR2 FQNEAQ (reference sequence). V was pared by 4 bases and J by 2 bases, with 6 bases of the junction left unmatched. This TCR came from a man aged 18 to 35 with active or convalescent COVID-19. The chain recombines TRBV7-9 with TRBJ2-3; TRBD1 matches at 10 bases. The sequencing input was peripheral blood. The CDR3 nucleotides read TGTGCCAGCAGCTATCCGGGACAGGGGAACACAGATACGCAGTATTTT. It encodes CASSYPGQGNTDTQYF.